This entry features one TCR beta chain sequence. PCR primers comprised 60 Vbeta and 13 Jbeta primers. Sequenced by immunoSEQ multiplex PCR; TCRdb stores in-frame clones only, minus some. Its clone listing holds tens of thousands of clones. The CDR3 is made up of 15 amino acids. V shed 6 bases and J shed 0 bases, with 12 bases lying between them. Germline V gene data show CDR1 as MNHEY and CDR2 as SVGAGI. This entry is derived from a study of cytomegalovirus exposure and HLA in healthy donors. Study overall: Among around 180 million T cells, an earlier analysis found about 110 million unique TCR beta sequences.

The sequencing input was PBMCs. The receptor was derived from a female donor in good health and CMV-seropositive. This sequence joins TRBV6-5 and TRBJ1-3; D might be TRBD1 (5 bases). The CDR3: CASRPGTNSGNTIYF. CDR3 sequence (DNA): TGTGCCAGCAGGCCAGGGACTAACTCTGGAAACACCATATATTTT.